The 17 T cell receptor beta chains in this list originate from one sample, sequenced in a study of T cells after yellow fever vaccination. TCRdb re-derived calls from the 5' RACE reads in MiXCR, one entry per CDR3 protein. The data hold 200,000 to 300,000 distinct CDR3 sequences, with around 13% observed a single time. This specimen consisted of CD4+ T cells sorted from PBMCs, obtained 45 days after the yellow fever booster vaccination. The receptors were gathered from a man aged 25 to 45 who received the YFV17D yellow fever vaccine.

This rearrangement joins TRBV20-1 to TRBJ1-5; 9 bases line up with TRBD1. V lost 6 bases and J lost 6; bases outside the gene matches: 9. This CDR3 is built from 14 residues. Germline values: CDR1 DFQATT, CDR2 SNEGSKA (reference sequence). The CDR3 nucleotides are TGCAGTGCGGGCCAGGGACAGGGTCGTCAGCCCCAGCATTTT. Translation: CSAGQGQGRQPQHF.

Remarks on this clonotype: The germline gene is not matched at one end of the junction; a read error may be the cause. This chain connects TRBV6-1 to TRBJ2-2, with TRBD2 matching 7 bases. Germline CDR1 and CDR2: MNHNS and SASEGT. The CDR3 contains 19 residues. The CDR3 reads CASSTTPPRLAENTVELFF. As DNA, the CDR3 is TGTGCCAGCAGTACCACACCCCCTAGGCTAGCGGAAAACACCGTGGAGCTGTTTTTT.

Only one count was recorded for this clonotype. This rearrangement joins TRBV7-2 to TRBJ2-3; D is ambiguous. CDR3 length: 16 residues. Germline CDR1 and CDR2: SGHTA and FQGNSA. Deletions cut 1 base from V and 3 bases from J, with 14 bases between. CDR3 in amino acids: CASSLVVLGITDTQYF. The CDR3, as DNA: TGTGCCAGCAGCTTAGTGGTCTTAGGGATAACAGATACGCAGTATTTT.

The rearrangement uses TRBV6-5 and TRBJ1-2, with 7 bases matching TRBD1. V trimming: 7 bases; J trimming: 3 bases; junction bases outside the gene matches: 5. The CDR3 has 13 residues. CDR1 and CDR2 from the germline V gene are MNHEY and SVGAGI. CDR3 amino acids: CASMDRTYYGYTF. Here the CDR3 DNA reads TGTGCCAGCATGGACAGGACGTACTATGGCTACACCTTC.

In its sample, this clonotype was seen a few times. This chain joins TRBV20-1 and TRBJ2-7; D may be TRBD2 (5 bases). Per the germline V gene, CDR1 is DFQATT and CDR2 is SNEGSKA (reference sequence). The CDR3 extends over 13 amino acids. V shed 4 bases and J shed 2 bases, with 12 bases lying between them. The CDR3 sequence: CSAKASGPYEQYF. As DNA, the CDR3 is TGCAGTGCTAAGGCAAGCGGACCCTACGAGCAGTACTTC.

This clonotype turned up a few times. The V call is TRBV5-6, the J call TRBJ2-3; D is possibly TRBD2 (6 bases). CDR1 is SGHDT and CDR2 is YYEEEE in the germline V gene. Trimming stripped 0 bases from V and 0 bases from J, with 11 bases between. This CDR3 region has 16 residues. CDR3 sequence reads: CASSLVRGLSTDTQYF. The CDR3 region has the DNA TGTGCCAGCAGCTTGGTGCGGGGCCTAAGCACAGATACGCAGTATTTT.

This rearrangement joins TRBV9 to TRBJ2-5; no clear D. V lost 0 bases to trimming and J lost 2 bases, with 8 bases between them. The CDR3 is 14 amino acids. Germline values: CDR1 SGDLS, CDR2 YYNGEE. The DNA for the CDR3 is TGTGCCAGCAGCGTAGGATCGGTACAAGAGACCCAGTACTTC. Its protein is CASSVGSVQETQYF.

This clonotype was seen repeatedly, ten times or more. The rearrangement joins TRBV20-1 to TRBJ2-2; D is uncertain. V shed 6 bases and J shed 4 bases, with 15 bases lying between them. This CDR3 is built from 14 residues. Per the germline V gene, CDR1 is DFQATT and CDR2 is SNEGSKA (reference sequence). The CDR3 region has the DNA TGCAGTGCGAAACCCCAGGTGTCCACCGGGGAGCTGTTTTTT. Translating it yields CSAKPQVSTGELFF.

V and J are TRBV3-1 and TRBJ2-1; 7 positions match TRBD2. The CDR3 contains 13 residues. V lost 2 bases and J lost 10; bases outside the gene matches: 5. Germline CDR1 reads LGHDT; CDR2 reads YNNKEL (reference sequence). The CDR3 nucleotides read TGTGCCAGCAGCCAAAACCAACTAGCGGAGCAGTTCTTC. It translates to CASSQNQLAEQFF.

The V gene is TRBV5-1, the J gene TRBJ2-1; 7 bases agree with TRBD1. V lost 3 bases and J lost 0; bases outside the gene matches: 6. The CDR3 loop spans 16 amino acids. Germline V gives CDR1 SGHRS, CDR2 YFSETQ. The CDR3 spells CASSSASGGSYNEQFF. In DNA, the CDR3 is TGCGCCAGCAGCTCCGCATCAGGGGGCTCCTACAATGAGCAGTTCTTC.

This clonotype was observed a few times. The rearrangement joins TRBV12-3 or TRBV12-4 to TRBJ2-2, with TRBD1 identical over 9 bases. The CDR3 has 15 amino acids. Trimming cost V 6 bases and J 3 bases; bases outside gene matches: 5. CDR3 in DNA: TGTGCCAGCAGCAAGGACAGGGGTTACACCGGGGAGCTGTTTTTT. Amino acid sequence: CASSKDRGYTGELFF.

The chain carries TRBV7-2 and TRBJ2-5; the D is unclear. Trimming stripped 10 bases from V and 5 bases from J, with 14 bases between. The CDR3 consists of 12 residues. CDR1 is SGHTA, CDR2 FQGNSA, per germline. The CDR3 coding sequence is TGTGCCACCACGTTGTATGGGGAGACCCAGTACTTC. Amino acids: CATTLYGETQYF.

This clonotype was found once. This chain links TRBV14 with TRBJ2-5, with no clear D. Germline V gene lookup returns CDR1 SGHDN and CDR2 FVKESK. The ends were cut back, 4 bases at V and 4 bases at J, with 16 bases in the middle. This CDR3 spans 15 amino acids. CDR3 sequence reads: CASSPFVQVGETQYF. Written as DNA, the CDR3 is TGTGCCAGCAGCCCCTTTGTGCAGGTGGGAGAGACCCAGTACTTC.

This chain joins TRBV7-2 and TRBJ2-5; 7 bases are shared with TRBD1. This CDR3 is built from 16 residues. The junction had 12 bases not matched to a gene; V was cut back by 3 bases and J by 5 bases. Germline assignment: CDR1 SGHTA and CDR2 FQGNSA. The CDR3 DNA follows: TGTGCCAGCAGCTTCCTCGACAGGGTCCCGGGCGAGACCCAGTACTTC. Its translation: CASSFLDRVPGETQYF.

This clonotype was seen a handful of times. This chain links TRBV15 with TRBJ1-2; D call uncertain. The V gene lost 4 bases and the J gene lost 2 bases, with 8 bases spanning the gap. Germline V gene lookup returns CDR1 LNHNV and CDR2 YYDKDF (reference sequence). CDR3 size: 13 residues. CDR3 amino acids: CATSKDTNYGYTF. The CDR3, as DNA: TGTGCCACCAGCAAAGACACCAACTATGGCTACACCTTC.

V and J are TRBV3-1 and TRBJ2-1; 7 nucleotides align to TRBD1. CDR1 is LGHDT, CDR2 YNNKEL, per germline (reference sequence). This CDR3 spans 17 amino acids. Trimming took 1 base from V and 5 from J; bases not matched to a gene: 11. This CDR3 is CASSQGRGPGGNNEQFF. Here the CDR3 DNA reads TGTGCCAGCAGCCAAGGAAGGGGGCCAGGGGGAAACAATGAGCAGTTCTTC.

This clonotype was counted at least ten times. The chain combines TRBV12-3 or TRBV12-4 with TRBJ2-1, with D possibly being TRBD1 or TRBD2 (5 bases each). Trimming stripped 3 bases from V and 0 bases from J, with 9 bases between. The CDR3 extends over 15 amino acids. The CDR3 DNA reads TGTGCCAGCAGTTTCAAGGGACCCTCCTACAATGAGCAGTTCTTC. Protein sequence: CASSFKGPSYNEQFF.